These T cell receptor beta chains were read from a single sample in a study of OX40 agonist ivuxolimab in advanced cancers. Using immunoSEQ multiplex PCR, the repertoire was profiled, and TCRdb retains in-frame clones only, with some absent. The sample yields roughly 100,000 clones, roughly 84% seen once. Source: CD4+ or CD8+ T cells sorted from blood, taken in a trial of the OX40 agonist ivuxolimab. The source is an adult with an advanced solid tumor such as melanoma, head and neck, liver or kidney cancer. Each CDR3 is given without its conserved first and last residue. The order of the fields is J gene, V gene, clone size, CDR3 protein. Not all rows give a size; the values are once, few, many and, for expanded clones, a class.

TRBJ1-3 | TRBV10-3 | . | AISEPASGNTIY
TRBJ1-2 | TRBV6-5 | . | ATRATRGYT
TRBJ2-1 | TRBV27 | once | ASKDEQF
TRBJ2-5 | TRBV2 | . | ASVGGGTETQY
TRBJ2-3 | TRBV30 | . | AYERAVNTDTQY
TRBJ2-3 | TRBV19 | . | ASSIRLGTDTQY
TRBJ2-7 | TRBV30 | . | ACHGQGVSEQY
TRBJ2-1 | TRBV4-1 | . | ASSHGGTSPLNEQF
TRBJ2-1 | TRBV28 | once | ASSQRTGSYNEQF
TRBJ2-7 | TRBV4-3 | . | ASSLNSVVGGSSYEQY
TRBJ2-3 | TRBV7-9 | . | ASSSALQGDTQY
TRBJ2-7 | TRBV28 | few | ASSLRASASYEQY
TRBJ2-6 | TRBV19 | . | ASQMTGVGANVLT
TRBJ2-3 | TRBV15 | . | ATRPGLNTDTQY
TRBJ1-3 | TRBV13 | few | ASSFSSQDRSSGNTIY
. | TRBV6-1 | . | ASSEGQGGYEQY
TRBJ2-3 | TRBV19 | . | ASSTGLAEGADTQY
TRBJ2-7 | TRBV16 | . | ASSQSGTDFYEQY
TRBJ1-1 | TRBV18 | . | ASSQSQGDTEAF
TRBJ2-7 | TRBV5-1 | . | ASSLALNSGRSYEQY
TRBJ2-7 | TRBV18 | . | ASSTSAQGYEQY
TRBJ2-1 | TRBV10-1 | . | ASSILNNEQF
TRBJ2-2 | TRBV5-1 | . | ASSWGLAGGLPGELF
TRBJ2-1 | TRBV27 | . | ASSPQHNEQF
TRBJ2-3 | TRBV7-9 | few | ASSEGLVYSDTQY
TRBJ2-7 | TRBV28 | . | ASTPRGELYEQY
TRBJ2-1 | TRBV7-2 | . | ASSSVAAWGGEQF
TRBJ2-1 | TRBV4-3 | . | ASSQEGLGLYNEQF
TRBJ2-7 | TRBV2 | . | ASSASGTYEQY
TRBJ2-5 | TRBV7-9 | . | ASSLAGWGSVQETQY
TRBJ2-3 | TRBV4-3 | . | ASSHGDTQY
TRBJ2-5 | TRBV11-1 | . | ASSLVGLVGETQY
TRBJ2-7 | TRBV10-3 | . | ATRGTGETYEQY
TRBJ2-1 | TRBV5-4 | . | ASSLGGGAGHNEQF
TRBJ2-5 | TRBV11-2 | . | ASGQQRPAQETQY
TRBJ2-4 | TRBV28 | . | ASSGTRLAKNIQY
TRBJ2-2 | TRBV6-4 | . | ASSDNPNTGELF
TRBJ2-7 | TRBV5-1 | . | ASSFIPGTLDEQY
TRBJ1-5 | TRBV28 | . | ASSRLWTDYNQPQH
TRBJ2-7 | TRBV9 | . | ASSVAPSGNWEQY
TRBJ2-2 | TRBV4-2 | . | ASSQSNTGELF
TRBJ2-1 | TRBV28 | . | ASSLLQGLLPNEQF
TRBJ1-1 | TRBV18 | . | ASSLQGDTEAF
TRBJ2-5 | TRBV7-9 | . | ASSPELAILAGGETQY
TRBJ2-2 | TRBV5-1 | . | ASSLGGRSGELF
TRBJ2-3 | TRBV11-1 | . | ASSHRGSTDTQY
TRBJ2-7 | TRBV7-9 | few | ASSQGAGTKY
TRBJ1-2 | TRBV30 | . | AWSVRSGGNYGYT
TRBJ2-5 | TRBV4-1 | . | ASSQGPRGPETQY
TRBJ1-1 | TRBV28 | . | ASSQTGGRTEAF
TRBJ1-2 | TRBV2 | . | ASSEALTSGYT
TRBJ2-7 | TRBV9 | . | ASSVGGFSEQY
TRBJ2-3 | TRBV15 | . | ATSRLKPLGLAGGSTDTQY